These 29 T cell receptor beta chains were all obtained from the same sample, sequenced in a study of blood T cell repertoires in COVID-19. TCRdb's table, derived via immunoSEQ multiplex PCR, lists solely in-frame clones and lacks some. The sample holds tens of thousands of clones, around 81% seen once. The sample taken for sequencing was peripheral blood. These receptors all come from a woman of 80 years or more with acute or convalescent COVID-19.

This clone was recorded only once. The chain employs TRBV18 and TRBJ2-2, with 7 nucleotides matching TRBD1. V dropped 2 bases and J dropped 0; count of bases not matched to a gene: 9. The germline CDR1 and CDR2 sequences are KGHSH and LQKENI. The CDR3 totals 18 residues. DNA for the CDR3: TGTGCCAGCTCACCAAAGGGGGCCGGGACAGCGAACACCGGGGAGCTGTTTTTT. This sequence encodes CASSPKGAGTANTGELFF.

This clone was detected once. V gene TRBV18 combines with J gene TRBJ1-1, with D unclear. Germline CDR1 reads KGHSH; CDR2 reads LQKENI. The CDR3 spans 12 residues. The ends were cut back, 2 bases at V and 7 bases at J, with 8 bases in the middle. CDR3 bases: TGTGCCAGCTCACCAGACTTCAATGAAGCTTTCTTT. Its translation: CASSPDFNEAFF.

The gene calls are TRBV5-5 and TRBJ1-1; a possible D gene is TRBD1 (6 bases). CDR1 and CDR2 from the germline V gene are SGHKS and YYEKEE (reference sequence). V dropped 7 bases and J dropped 5 bases, with 15 bases sitting between them. This CDR3 is 13 amino acids long. The CDR3 loop is CASAQGLGTEAFF. As DNA, the CDR3 is TGTGCCAGCGCCCAGGGGTTGGGAACTGAAGCTTTCTTT. The full variable domain, its missing parts supplied by reference TRBV5-5 and TRBJ1-1, is DAGVTQSPTHLIKTRGQQVTLRCSPISGHKSVSWYQQVLGQGPQFIFQYYEKEERGRGNFPDRFSARQFPNYSSELNVNALLLGDSALYLCASAQGLGTEAFFGQGTRLTVV.

This sequence joins TRBV7-9 and TRBJ1-1, with a tentative D call TRBD1 (5 bases). The CDR3 is 14 amino acids. Trimming removed 7 bases from V and 4 bases from J, with 16 bases in between. CDR1 is SEHNR, CDR2 FQNEAQ, per germline (reference sequence). The CDR3 DNA sequence: TGTGCCAGCACACCCCCCGGGGGATTCACTGAAGCTTTCTTT. It codes for CASTPPGGFTEAFF.

The chain uses TRBV30 and TRBJ1-2; maybe TRBD1 (5 bases). In germline, CDR1 is GTSNPN, CDR2 SVGIG (reference sequence). Trimming shortened V by 1 base and J by 4 bases, and 13 bases separated the two germline ends. The CDR3 loop spans 14 amino acids. This CDR3 reads CAWSAGMSPYGYTF. The DNA for the CDR3 is TGTGCCTGGAGTGCAGGGATGAGTCCCTATGGCTACACCTTC. Based on the CDR3 plus reference TRBV30 and TRBJ1-2, the full variable domain is SQTIHQWPATLVQPVGSPLSLECTVEGTSNPNLYWYRQAAGRGLQLLFYSVGIGQISSEVPQNLSASRPQDRQFILSSKKLLLSDSGFYLCAWSAGMSPYGYTFGSGTRLTVV.

V is TRBV30 and J is TRBJ1-6; D is uncertain. V was clipped by 2 bases and J by 10 bases, with 9 bases between them. The CDR3 covers 12 residues. Per germline, CDR1 GTSNPN and CDR2 SVGIG (reference sequence). CDR3 DNA: TGTGCCTGGAGTTTCCAGGTCTCACCCCTCCACTTT. Protein sequence: CAWSFQVSPLHF.

A few counts support this clone. The gene calls are TRBV19 and TRBJ1-5, with D perhaps matching TRBD1 (6 bases). This CDR3 has 13 residues. Deletions cut 4 bases from V and 9 bases from J, with 13 bases between. Germline values: CDR1 LNHDA, CDR2 SQIVND (reference sequence). The CDR3 reads CASSKTGERPQHF. As DNA, the CDR3 is TGTGCCAGTAGTAAGACAGGCGAAAGGCCCCAGCATTTT.

The chain carries TRBV3-1 (or the pseudogene TRBV3-2) and TRBJ2-5, with 11 bases fitting TRBD2. The CDR3 length is 17 residues. The germline V gene encodes CDR1 LGHDT and CDR2 YNNKEL (reference sequence). The V and J ends lost 3 bases and 5 bases, in that order; junction bases with no gene match: 11. CDR3: CASSQDFSGGDRETQYF. As DNA, the CDR3 is TGTGCCAGCAGCCAGGATTTTAGCGGGGGGGACCGGGAGACCCAGTACTTC.

V gene TRBV5-4 combines with J gene TRBJ2-3; D ambiguous. CDR3 length: 15 residues. Trimming took 4 bases from V and 2 from J, leaving 14 bases between them. CDR1 and CDR2 from the germline V gene are SGHNT and YYREEE (reference sequence). The CDR3 coding sequence is TGTGCCAGCAGCCCCCTCTCCGGGTTCACAGATACGCAGTATTTT. The encoded protein is CASSPLSGFTDTQYF.

The chain uses TRBV3-1 (or the pseudogene TRBV3-2) and TRBJ2-7; a possible D gene is TRBD2 (6 bases). Germline-derived CDR1 and CDR2 are LGHDT and YNNKEL (reference sequence). This CDR3 is 15 amino acids long. V was clipped by 3 bases and J by 1 base, with 13 bases between them. CDR3 amino acids: CASSHRGFPSYEQYF. In nucleotides, the CDR3 is TGTGCCAGCAGCCATCGGGGGTTCCCTTCCTACGAGCAGTACTTC.

This clone was found once. The chain employs TRBV6-5 and TRBJ2-3; D may be TRBD2 (5 bases). The germline gives CDR1 MNHEY, CDR2 SVGAGI. The CDR3 length is 14 residues. Trimming shortened V by 8 bases and J by 0 bases, and 12 bases separated the two germline ends. Here the CDR3 reads CASYGWTSTDTQYF. In DNA, the CDR3 is TGTGCCAGCTATGGATGGACTAGCACAGATACGCAGTATTTT.

The chain uses TRBV10-3 and TRBJ1-1, with D perhaps TRBD1 (5 bases). Deletions cut 5 bases from V and 1 base from J, with 8 bases between. This CDR3 has 13 amino acids. The germline V gene has CDR1 ENHRY and CDR2 SYGVKD. CDR3 in DNA: TGTGCCATCAGTCCCACAGGGAACACTGAAGCTTTCTTT. This sequence encodes CAISPTGNTEAFF.

The J gene is TRBJ1-3, the V gene TRBV12-3 or TRBV12-4, with D perhaps matching TRBD1 (5 bases). The length of the CDR3 is 13 residues. The germline V and J ends were trimmed by 5 bases and 6 bases, with 11 bases remaining between them. The CDR3 sequence is CASSPTTENTIYF. The CDR3 nucleotides are TGTGCCAGCAGTCCCACGACAGAAAACACCATATATTTT.

The chain combines TRBV3-1 (or the pseudogene TRBV3-2) with TRBJ2-2, with a weak D call TRBD1 (5 bases). CDR3 size: 16 residues. CDR1 is LGHDT and CDR2 is YNNKEL in the germline V gene (reference sequence). V was cut by 0 bases and J by 5 bases, with 13 bases left in between. The CDR3 nucleotides read TGTGCCAGCAGCCAAGATAAGGGGCGCAGGACCGGGGAGCTGTTTTTT. Translated, it gives CASSQDKGRRTGELFF.

About this clone itself: This sample also contains other DNA sequences that code for the same CDR3. This chain uses TRBV19 with TRBJ1-2; D gene ambiguous. Germline V lookup: CDR1 LNHDA, CDR2 SQIVND (reference sequence). This CDR3 is built from 13 residues. V shed 5 bases and J shed 0 bases, with 7 bases lying between them. For the CDR3, the DNA is TGTGCCAGTAGTGAGATCTCTAACTATGGCTACACCTTC. Translated, it gives CASSEISNYGYTF.

This clone was recorded a few times. The V and J genes are TRBV5-1 and TRBJ1-1; perhaps TRBD1 as D (6 bases). The CDR3 contains 16 residues. From germline, CDR1 is SGHRS and CDR2 YFSETQ. The germline V and J ends were trimmed by 3 bases and 5 bases, with 20 bases remaining between them. CDR3 coding DNA: TGCGCCAGCAGCTCGTACAGGGTCGGGGTAGAGACTGAAGCTTTCTTT. Its translation: CASSSYRVGVETEAFF.

The V and J genes are TRBV7-8 and TRBJ2-7; D is perhaps TRBD2 (6 bases). Germline V CDR1 and CDR2: SGHVS, FQNEAQ. Trimming cost V 1 base and J 4 bases, with 8 bases left between them. The CDR3 length is 13 residues. Here the CDR3 DNA reads TGTGCCAGCAGCTTAGGGGGGAGGTACGAGCAGTACTTC. This gives the protein CASSLGGRYEQYF.

The chain carries TRBV27 and TRBJ1-2, with TRBD1 matching 8 bases. The CDR3 sequence is 16 residues long. Germline V gives CDR1 MNHEY, CDR2 SMNVEV (reference sequence). Trimming removed 5 bases from V and 4 bases from J; junction bases left unmatched: 12. Here the CDR3 reads CASSRSPAGTGYGYTF. In DNA form, the CDR3 reads TGTGCCAGCAGTAGGTCCCCTGCCGGGACAGGCTATGGCTACACCTTC.

The chain has TRBV19 and TRBJ2-1; D might be TRBD1 (6 bases). The germline gives CDR1 LNHDA, CDR2 SQIVND (reference sequence). This CDR3 comprises 14 residues. The germline V and J ends were trimmed by 5 bases and 4 bases, with 12 bases remaining between them. The CDR3 is CASSLGQDYNEQFF. Written as DNA, the CDR3 is TGTGCCAGTAGTCTGGGACAAGATTACAATGAGCAGTTCTTC. Supplemented by reference TRBV19 and TRBJ2-1, the full variable domain reads DGGITQSPKYLFRKEGQNVTLSCEQNLNHDAMYWYRQDPGQGLRLIYYSQIVNDFQKGDIAEGYSVSREKKESFPLTVTSAQKNPTAFYLCASSLGQDYNEQFFGPGTRLTVL.

This clone was seen a single time. CDR3 residues: CASGLMDRGLEGYTF. For the CDR3, the DNA is TGTGCCAGCGGCCTCATGGACAGGGGCTTAGAAGGCTACACCTTC. The rearrangement joins TRBV27 to TRBJ1-2, with TRBD1 identical over 9 bases. CDR3 size: 15 residues. The germline CDR1 and CDR2 sequences are MNHEY and SMNVEV (reference sequence). V shed 8 bases and J 8 bases; nucleotides not matched to a gene: 15.

CDR3 sequence reads: CASSLGVMNTEAFF. CDR3 nucleotide sequence: TGTGCCAGCAGCTTAGGAGTAATGAACACTGAAGCTTTCTTT. The chain is built from TRBV7-2 and TRBJ1-1; no clear D gene. The germline V and J ends were trimmed by 1 base and 0 bases, with 6 bases remaining between them. Germline CDR1 is SGHTA and CDR2 is FQGNSA. The CDR3 totals 14 residues. The variable domain in full, completed from reference TRBV7-2 and TRBJ1-1, reads GAGVSQSPSNKVTEKGKDVELRCDPISGHTALYWYRQSLGQGLEFLIYFQGNSAPDKSGLPSDRFSAERTGGSVSTLTIQRTQQEDSAVYLCASSLGVMNTEAFFGQGTRLTVV.

The chain uses TRBV7-2 and TRBJ1-2; D may be TRBD1 (6 bases). This CDR3 contains 12 residues. V was shortened by 10 bases and J by 5 bases, with 14 bases between the two germline ends. Germline assignment: CDR1 SGHTA and CDR2 FQGNSA. CDR3 bases: TGTGCCACCTTATCAGGGGAGTATGGCTACACCTTC. This sequence encodes CATLSGEYGYTF.

This chain connects TRBV10-3 to TRBJ1-1, with D unresolved. The length of the CDR3 is 15 residues. The V end lost 0 bases, the J end lost 2 bases, and 10 bases lay between the germline ends. The germline CDR1 and CDR2 sequences are ENHRY and SYGVKD. CDR3 nucleotide sequence: TGTGCCATCAGTGAGTCGTTAACGGTCAACACTGAAGCTTTCTTT. It translates to CAISESLTVNTEAFF.

This chain links TRBV12-5 with TRBJ1-5; 11 nucleotides match TRBD1. Germline CDR1 LGHNT, CDR2 FRNRAP. The CDR3 is 16 residues long. V trimming: 5 bases; J trimming: 1 base; junction bases outside the gene matches: 4. CDR3: CASGPRTGGSNQPQHF. CDR3 in DNA: TGTGCTAGTGGTCCCCGGACAGGGGGCAGCAATCAGCCCCAGCATTTT.

The chain employs TRBV19 and TRBJ1-3; TRBD1 aligns across 8 bases. CDR1 LNHDA and CDR2 SQIVND come from the germline V gene (reference sequence). Trimming removed 4 bases from V and 4 bases from J; junction bases left unmatched: 12. CDR3 length equals 17 residues. This chain's CDR3 is CASSNPAGQGGGNTIYF. Written as DNA, the CDR3 is TGTGCCAGTAGTAACCCCGCCGGACAGGGCGGCGGAAACACCATATATTTT.

The V and J genes are TRBV13 and TRBJ2-3; 8 bases match TRBD2. This CDR3 is 18 amino acids long. From germline, CDR1 is PRHDT and CDR2 FYEKMQ (reference sequence). Trimming removed 1 base from V and 0 bases from J; junction bases left unmatched: 9. The CDR3 nucleotides are TGTGCCAGCAGCTTAGTGAGCGGGGGACCACCGAGCACAGATACGCAGTATTTT. Protein: CASSLVSGGPPSTDTQYF. Using reference TRBV13 and TRBJ2-3 for the parts outside the CDR3, the full variable domain is AAGVIQSPRHLIKEKRETATLKCYPIPRHDTVYWYQQGPGQDPQFLISFYEKMQSDKGSIPDRFSAQQFSDYHSELNMSSLELGDSALYFCASSLVSGGPPSTDTQYFGPGTRLTVL.

This chain connects TRBV25-1 to TRBJ2-7; 7 nucleotides match TRBD2. Losses at the gene ends were 6 bases for V and 4 bases for J; bases not matched to a gene: 0. The CDR3 extends over 11 amino acids. Per the germline V gene, CDR1 is MGHDK and CDR2 is SYGVNS. The CDR3 protein is CASRGGYEQYF. In DNA form, the CDR3 reads TGTGCCAGCAGGGGGGGGTACGAGCAGTACTTC.

The chain couples TRBV12-5 to TRBJ2-5; D is possibly TRBD2 (7 bases). V gave up 1 base and J gave up 4 bases, with 10 bases separating them. Looked up from germline, CDR1 is LGHNT and CDR2 is FRNRAP. The CDR3 is made up of 14 amino acids. The CDR3 loop reads CASGLARGGETQYF. CDR3 coding DNA: TGTGCTAGTGGTTTGGCTAGGGGGGGAGAGACCCAGTACTTC.

The rearrangement uses TRBV6-5 and TRBJ1-1, with 7 bases identical to TRBD1. Germline assignment: CDR1 MNHEY and CDR2 SVGAGI. This CDR3 has 14 amino acids. V shed 4 bases and J 5 bases; nucleotides not matched to a gene: 7. CDR3 in amino acids: CASSFTGASTEAFF. In DNA form, the CDR3 reads TGTGCCAGCAGTTTTACAGGGGCGTCGACTGAAGCTTTCTTT.